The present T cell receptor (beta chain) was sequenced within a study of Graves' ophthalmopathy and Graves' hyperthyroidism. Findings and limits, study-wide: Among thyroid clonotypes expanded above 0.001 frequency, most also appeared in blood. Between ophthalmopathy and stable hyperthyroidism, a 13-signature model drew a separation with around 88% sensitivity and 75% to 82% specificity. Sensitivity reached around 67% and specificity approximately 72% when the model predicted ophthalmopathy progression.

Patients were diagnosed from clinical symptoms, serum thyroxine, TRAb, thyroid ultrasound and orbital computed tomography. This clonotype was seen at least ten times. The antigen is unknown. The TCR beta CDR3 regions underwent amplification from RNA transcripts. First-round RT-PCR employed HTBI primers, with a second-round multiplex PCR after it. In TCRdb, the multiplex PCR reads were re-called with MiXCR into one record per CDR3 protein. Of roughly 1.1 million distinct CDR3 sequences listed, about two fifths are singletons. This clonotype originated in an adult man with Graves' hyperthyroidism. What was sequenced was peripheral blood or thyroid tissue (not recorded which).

In nucleotides, the CDR3 is TGTGCCAGTCCGCCTCTGCACGGTGTCATGAACACTGAAGCTTTCTTT. As protein: CASPPLHGVMNTEAFF. This rearrangement joins TRBV19 to TRBJ1-1; D is undetermined. The germline V gene encodes CDR1 LNHDA and CDR2 SQIVND (reference sequence). Between the trimmed V and J ends, which lost 8 bases and 0 bases, there was a span of 19 bases. The CDR3 consists of 16 residues.